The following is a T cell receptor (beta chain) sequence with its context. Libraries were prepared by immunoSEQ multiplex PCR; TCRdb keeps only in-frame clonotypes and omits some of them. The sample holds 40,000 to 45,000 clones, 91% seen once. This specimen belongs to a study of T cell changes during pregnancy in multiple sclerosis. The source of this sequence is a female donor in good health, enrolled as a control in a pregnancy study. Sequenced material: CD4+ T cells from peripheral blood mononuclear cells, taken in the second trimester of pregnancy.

In DNA, the CDR3 is TGTGCCAGCAGTTTACTGGGCAGCTTGCAAGAAAAACTGTTTTTT. It yields the protein CASSLLGSLQEKLFF. The chain carries TRBV28 and TRBJ1-4, with D hard to call. CDR3 size: 15 residues. Germline loops: CDR1 MDHEN, CDR2 SYDVKM. V lost 2 bases to trimming and J lost 8 bases, with 15 bases between them.